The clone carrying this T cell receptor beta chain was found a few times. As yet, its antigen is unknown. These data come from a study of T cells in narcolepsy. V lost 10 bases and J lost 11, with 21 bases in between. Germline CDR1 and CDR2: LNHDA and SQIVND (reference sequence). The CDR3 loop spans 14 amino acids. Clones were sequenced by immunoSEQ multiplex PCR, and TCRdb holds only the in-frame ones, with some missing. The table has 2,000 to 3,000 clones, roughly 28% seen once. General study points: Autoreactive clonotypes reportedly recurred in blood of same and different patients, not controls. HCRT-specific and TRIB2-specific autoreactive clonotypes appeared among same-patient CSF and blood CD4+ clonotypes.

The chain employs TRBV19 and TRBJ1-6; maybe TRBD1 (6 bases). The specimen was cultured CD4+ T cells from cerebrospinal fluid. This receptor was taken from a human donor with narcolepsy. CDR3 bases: TGTGCCACCCGAAGCCCAGGGGATGGAGCACCCCTCCACTTT. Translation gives CATRSPGDGAPLHF.